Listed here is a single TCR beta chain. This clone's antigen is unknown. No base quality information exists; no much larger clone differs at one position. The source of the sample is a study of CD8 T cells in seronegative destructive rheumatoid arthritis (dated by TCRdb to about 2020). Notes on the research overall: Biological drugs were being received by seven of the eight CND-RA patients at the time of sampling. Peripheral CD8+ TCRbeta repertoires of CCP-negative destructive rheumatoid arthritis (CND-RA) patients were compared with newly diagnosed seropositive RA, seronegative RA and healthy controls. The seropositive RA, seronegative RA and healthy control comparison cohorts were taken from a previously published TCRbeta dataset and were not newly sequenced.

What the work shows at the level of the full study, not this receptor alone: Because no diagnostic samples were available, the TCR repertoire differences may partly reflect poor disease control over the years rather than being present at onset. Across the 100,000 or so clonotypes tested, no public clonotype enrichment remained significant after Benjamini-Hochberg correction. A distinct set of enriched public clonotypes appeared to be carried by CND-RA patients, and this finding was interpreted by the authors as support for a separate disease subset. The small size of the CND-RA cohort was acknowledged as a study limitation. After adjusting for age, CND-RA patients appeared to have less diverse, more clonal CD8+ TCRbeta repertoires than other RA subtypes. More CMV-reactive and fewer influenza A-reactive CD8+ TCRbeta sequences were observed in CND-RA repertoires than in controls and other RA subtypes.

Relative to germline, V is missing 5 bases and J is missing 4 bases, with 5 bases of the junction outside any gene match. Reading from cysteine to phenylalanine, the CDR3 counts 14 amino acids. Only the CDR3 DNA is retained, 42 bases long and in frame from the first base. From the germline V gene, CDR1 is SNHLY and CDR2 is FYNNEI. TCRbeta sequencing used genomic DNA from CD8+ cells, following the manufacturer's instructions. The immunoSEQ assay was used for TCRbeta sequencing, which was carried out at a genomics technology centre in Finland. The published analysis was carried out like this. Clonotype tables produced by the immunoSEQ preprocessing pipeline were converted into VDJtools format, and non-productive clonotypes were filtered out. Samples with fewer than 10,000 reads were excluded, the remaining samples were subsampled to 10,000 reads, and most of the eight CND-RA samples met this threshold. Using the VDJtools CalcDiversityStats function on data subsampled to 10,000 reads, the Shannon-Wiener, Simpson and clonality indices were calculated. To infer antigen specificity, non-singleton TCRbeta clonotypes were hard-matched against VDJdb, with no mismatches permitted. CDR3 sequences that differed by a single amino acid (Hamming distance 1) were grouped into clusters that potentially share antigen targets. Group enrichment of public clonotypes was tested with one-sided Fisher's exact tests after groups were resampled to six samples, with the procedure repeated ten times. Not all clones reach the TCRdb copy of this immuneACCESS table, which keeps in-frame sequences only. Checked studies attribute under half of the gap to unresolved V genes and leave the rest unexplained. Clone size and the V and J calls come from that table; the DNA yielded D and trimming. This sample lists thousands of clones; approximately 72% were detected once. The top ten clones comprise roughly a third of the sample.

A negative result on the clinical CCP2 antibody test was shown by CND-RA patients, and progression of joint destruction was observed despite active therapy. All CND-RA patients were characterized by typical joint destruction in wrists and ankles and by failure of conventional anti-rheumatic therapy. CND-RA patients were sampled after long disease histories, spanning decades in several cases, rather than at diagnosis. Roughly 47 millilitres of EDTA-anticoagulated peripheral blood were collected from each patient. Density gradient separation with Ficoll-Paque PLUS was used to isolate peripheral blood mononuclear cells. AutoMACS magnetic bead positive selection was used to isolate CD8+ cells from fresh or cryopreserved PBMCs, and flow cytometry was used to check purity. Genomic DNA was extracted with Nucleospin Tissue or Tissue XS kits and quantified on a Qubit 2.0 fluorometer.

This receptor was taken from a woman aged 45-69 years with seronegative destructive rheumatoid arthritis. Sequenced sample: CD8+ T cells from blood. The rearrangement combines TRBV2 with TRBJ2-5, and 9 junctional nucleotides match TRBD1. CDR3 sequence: CASSYRGQGETQYF. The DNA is TGTGCCAGCAGTTACAGGGGGCAGGGAGAGACCCAGTACTTC.